The 24 T cell receptor beta chains given below trace back to one sample, sequenced in a study of blood T cell repertoires in COVID-19. Data came from immunoSEQ multiplex PCR; TCRdb stores just in-frame clones and leaves some out. The repertoire includes about 260,000 clones, around 87% of them detected once, and about 1.4% sits in the top ten. Sequenced material: peripheral blood. These TCRs come from a woman aged 35 to 49 who had recovered from COVID-19.

V is TRBV5-1 and J is TRBJ2-5; D ambiguous. Trimming took off 2 bases at V and 4 bases at J, with 9 bases between the two ends. There are 13 residues in the CDR3. Germline lookup yields CDR1 SGHRS and CDR2 YFSETQ. CDR3 in amino acids: CASSFYGPETQYF. The CDR3 DNA sequence: TGCGCCAGCAGCTTCTACGGTCCAGAGACCCAGTACTTC.

The V call is TRBV2, the J call TRBJ1-1, with TRBD1 as a possible D gene (6 bases). The germline V gene encodes CDR1 SNHLY and CDR2 FYNNEI. The CDR3 consists of 14 residues. The V end lost 4 bases, the J end lost 1 base, and 10 bases lay between the germline ends. CDR3 in DNA: TGTGCCAGCAGTGTTGACAGGTGGAACACTGAAGCTTTCTTT. As protein: CASSVDRWNTEAFF.

V usage is TRBV19 and J usage is TRBJ1-1; tentatively, D is TRBD1 (5 bases). The CDR3 contains 14 residues. Germline CDR1 LNHDA, CDR2 SQIVND (reference sequence). Between the trimmed V and J ends, which lost 1 base and 2 bases, there was a span of 8 bases. CDR3 sequence reads: CASSIVGGNTEAFF. In DNA form, the CDR3 reads TGTGCCAGTAGTATAGTGGGGGGAAACACTGAAGCTTTCTTT.

The rearrangement joins TRBV15 to TRBJ2-4, with 9 bases fitting TRBD1. The CDR3 contains 14 residues. After removal of 9 bases from V and 5 bases from J, the junction contained 8 bases not matched to a gene. CDR1 LNHNV and CDR2 YYDKDF come from the germline V gene (reference sequence). This CDR3 is CATGIRTGENIQYF. The CDR3 DNA follows: TGTGCCACTGGGATTAGGACAGGGGAAAACATTCAGTACTTC.

The V gene is TRBV6-5, the J gene TRBJ2-3; 11 nucleotides match TRBD1. Germline lookup yields CDR1 MNHEY and CDR2 SVGAGI. This CDR3 has 16 amino acids. Trimming took 1 base from V and 3 from J; bases not matched to a gene: 3. The CDR3 nucleotides read TGTGCCAGCAGTTACTTAGGACAGGGGGCAACAGATACGCAGTATTTT. Its protein product is CASSYLGQGATDTQYF.

The J gene is TRBJ2-7, the V gene TRBV4-3; D may be TRBD1 (5 bases). The CDR3 loop spans 15 amino acids. The germline gives CDR1 LGHNA, CDR2 YSLEER. With 0 bases removed from V and 6 bases from J, the gap between germline ends came to 15 bases. The CDR3 loop reads CASSQDRAVRSEQYF. CDR3 nucleotide sequence: TGCGCCAGCAGCCAAGACAGGGCCGTCCGTAGCGAGCAGTACTTC.

This clone has only one observation. The chain has TRBV6-4 and TRBJ2-1; the match to TRBD2 covers 10 bases. Germline V lookup: CDR1 MRHNA, CDR2 SNTAGT. The J segment lost 6 bases and the V segment lost 4 bases, leaving 12 bases of the junction unmatched. The CDR3 has 17 residues. Here the CDR3 DNA reads TGTGCCAGCAGTGGGGGCCTGGGCGCTAGCGGGGGCAATGAGCAGTTCTTC. It specifies CASSGGLGASGGNEQFF.

The genes are TRBV7-8 and TRBJ2-3; D ambiguous. Germline V gene data show CDR1 as SGHVS and CDR2 as FQNEAQ. V was shortened by 3 bases and J by 5 bases, with 6 bases between the two germline ends. This CDR3 contains 12 residues. CDR3 region: CASSFRIDTQYF. The DNA of the CDR3 is TGTGCCAGCAGCTTCAGGATAGATACGCAGTATTTT.

This rearrangement joins TRBV6-1 to TRBJ2-5; TRBD1 matches 8 bases. The germline V gene has CDR1 MNHNS and CDR2 SASEGT. Trimming took 2 bases from V and 7 from J; bases not matched to a gene: 9. The CDR3 contains 15 residues. The CDR3 nucleotides are TGTGCCAGCAGTGAAAGGGACAGGTACATGGGGACCCAGTACTTC. Amino acid sequence: CASSERDRYMGTQYF.

The chain combines TRBV2 with TRBJ2-1, with 8 bases matching TRBD2. CDR3 length: 17 residues. J lost 8 bases, V lost 5 bases, and 17 bases had no gene match. Germline V gives CDR1 SNHLY, CDR2 FYNNEI. Here the CDR3 reads CASSRWGVAGLGDEQFF. CDR3 DNA: TGTGCCAGCAGTCGTTGGGGAGTAGCGGGACTCGGGGATGAGCAGTTCTTC.

This CDR3 reads CASSLEGTTGRGTEAFF. The CDR3 region has the DNA TGTGCCAGCAGCTTGGAGGGGACGACAGGGCGGGGCACTGAAGCTTTCTTT. V usage is TRBV7-2 and J usage is TRBJ1-1; 7 nucleotides match TRBD1. This CDR3 spans 17 amino acids. CDR1 is SGHTA and CDR2 is FQGNSA in the germline V gene. J was trimmed by 4 bases and V by 3 bases; bases with no gene match: 14.

CDR3: CASSEGSYTNTGELFF. The CDR3 nucleotides read TGCGCCAGCAGTGAGGGTAGTTATACGAACACCGGGGAGCTGTTTTTT. This chain uses TRBV10-1 with TRBJ2-2, with D uncertain. Trimming removed 2 bases from V and 0 bases from J, with 10 bases in between. The CDR3 extends over 16 amino acids. Per the germline V gene, CDR1 is WNHNN and CDR2 is SYGVQD (reference sequence).

This clone has more than one count but fewer than ten. The CDR3 loop is CASSHRDRGLTGELFF. The CDR3 bases are TGTGCCAGCAGTCACCGGGACAGGGGGCTTACCGGGGAGCTGTTTTTT. V usage is TRBV6-6 and J usage is TRBJ2-2; the match to TRBD1 covers 12 bases. Germline V gene data show CDR1 as MNHNY and CDR2 as SVGAGI (reference sequence). V was pared by 5 bases and J by 5 bases, with 6 bases of the junction left unmatched. The CDR3 is made up of 16 amino acids.

This chain connects TRBV2 to TRBJ2-7; D is possibly TRBD1 (6 bases). Germline V CDR1 and CDR2: SNHLY, FYNNEI. This CDR3 spans 14 amino acids. Between the trimmed V and J ends, which lost 5 bases and 6 bases, there was a span of 17 bases. The CDR3 DNA sequence: TGTGCCAGCAGTTACCACCCACAGGGCTCCGAGCAGTACTTC. Protein sequence: CASSYHPQGSEQYF.

The sample holds one count of this clone. The chain is built from TRBV5-1 and TRBJ2-7, with D perhaps TRBD2 (6 bases). The CDR3 has 15 amino acids. Germline values: CDR1 SGHRS, CDR2 YFSETQ. V lost 4 bases, J lost 7 bases, and 21 bases lay in between. CDR3 residues: CASSQEGPRTTEQYF. In DNA form, the CDR3 reads TGCGCCAGCAGCCAGGAGGGGCCCAGGACTACGGAGCAGTACTTC.

CDR3 loop: CASRRTSLLEQYF. The CDR3, as DNA: TGTGCCAGCAGGAGGACTAGCCTCCTAGAGCAGTACTTC. This chain connects TRBV6-5 to TRBJ2-7; 8 nucleotides line up with TRBD2. CDR1 is MNHEY, CDR2 SVGAGI, per germline. CDR3 length: 13 amino acids. Trimming took 6 bases from V and 7 from J; bases not matched to a gene: 8.

The genes are TRBV11-2 and TRBJ2-2; TRBD2 is a possible D gene (7 bases). This CDR3 spans 16 amino acids. V lost 6 bases and J lost 3, with 17 bases in between. CDR1 is SGHAT, CDR2 FQNNGV, per germline. Here the CDR3 DNA reads TGTGCCAGCAGTTACCGCGGGGGCCCTTACACCGGGGAGCTGTTTTTT. Amino acids: CASSYRGGPYTGELFF.

In this sample, this clone turned up once. The V call is TRBV6-2 or TRBV6-3, the J call TRBJ2-2; D unclear. The CDR3 extends over 17 amino acids. In germline, CDR1 is MNHEY, CDR2 SVGEGT. V shed 2 bases and J shed 0 bases, with 13 bases lying between them. The chain's CDR3 is CASSYAAANANTGELFF. The CDR3 nucleotides are TGTGCCAGCAGTTACGCTGCGGCAAACGCGAACACCGGGGAGCTGTTTTTT.

The J gene is TRBJ2-5, the V gene TRBV9, with 13 bases lining up with TRBD2. The CDR3 has 16 amino acids. V lost 3 bases, J lost 2 bases, and 4 bases stayed unmatched. CDR1 is SGDLS and CDR2 is YYNGEE in the germline V gene. The DNA of the CDR3 is TGTGCCAGCAGCGGACTAGCGGGGGGATCTCAAGAGACCCAGTACTTC. Translation gives CASSGLAGGSQETQYF.

The CDR3 region has the DNA TGTGCCAGCAGCGCGGGACTAGCGGTCTTCACCGGGGAGCTGTTTTTT. Translated, it gives CASSAGLAVFTGELFF. The chain recombines TRBV9 with TRBJ2-2; TRBD2 aligns across 11 bases. The CDR3 sequence is 16 residues long. Germline V gives CDR1 SGDLS, CDR2 YYNGEE. The V gene end was trimmed by 3 bases and the J gene end by 4 bases; junction bases not matched to a gene: 5.

V is TRBV5-4 and J is TRBJ2-2, with D unresolved. Trimming removed 5 bases at V and 2 bases at J, with 13 bases between. Looked up from germline, CDR1 is SGHNT and CDR2 is YYREEE (reference sequence). This CDR3 comprises 15 residues. In DNA, the CDR3 is TGTGCCAGCAGTAGGTGGGCGAGAAACACCGGGGAGCTGTTTTTT. It yields the protein CASSRWARNTGELFF.

The chain employs TRBV19 and TRBJ2-5, with a possible D match to TRBD2 (6 bases). The germline CDR1 and CDR2 sequences are LNHDA and SQIVND (reference sequence). The CDR3 contains 15 residues. Trimming stripped 5 bases from V and 1 base from J, with 14 bases between. The CDR3 coding sequence is TGTGCCAGTAGTTACGGGGGAGGAGCCCAAGAGACCCAGTACTTC. It translates to CASSYGGGAQETQYF.

The chain employs TRBV5-5 and TRBJ1-2, with a weak D call TRBD1 (6 bases). This CDR3 region has 15 residues. Germline CDR1 and CDR2: SGHKS and YYEKEE (reference sequence). V lost 0 bases and J lost 4, with 13 bases in between. This chain's CDR3 is CASSLAGGYSYGYTF. The CDR3 DNA reads TGTGCCAGCAGCTTGGCGGGGGGCTATAGCTATGGCTACACCTTC.

This chain links TRBV9 with TRBJ1-3, with 10 bases that match TRBD1. The CDR3 consists of 16 residues. From germline, CDR1 is SGDLS and CDR2 YYNGEE. V gave up 3 bases and J gave up 1 base; unmatched junction bases: 4. The CDR3 spells CASSARQGASGNTIYF. CDR3 DNA: TGTGCCAGCAGCGCCAGACAGGGGGCATCTGGAAACACCATATATTTT. The full variable domain, its missing parts supplied by reference TRBV9 and TRBJ1-3, is DSGVTQTPKHLITATGQRVTLRCSPRSGDLSVYWYQQSLDQGLQFLIQYYNGEERAKGNILERFSAQQFPDLHSELNLSSLELGDSALYFCASSARQGASGNTIYFGEGSWLTVV.